The following is a TCR beta chain sequence with its context. Its specificity is unknown. This record comes from a study of T cell repertoires in cytomegalovirus infection. Study-level information: Public TCR beta signatures marked donors with CMV infection and the matching HLA.

Findings and caveats of the study: Using cumulative public TCR beta family frequency, the authors identified those who carried CMV together with the relevant HLA. What dominated the ex vivo response were HLA-C-restricted CMV-specific TCR beta clonotypes.

Each CDR3 protein gets one entry after TCRdb re-called the reads with MiXCR. The table shows fewer than 200,000 distinct CDR3 sequences, with approximately 20% occurring only once. In germline, CDR1 is SGHKS, CDR2 YYEKEE (reference sequence). V lost 3 bases to trimming and J lost 0 bases; unmatched junction nucleotides: 6. The CDR3 has 17 residues. The TCR originated in a human donor in good health (CMV status not recorded). Some clones in this sample may be carry-over from other donors' samples. Input material: PBMCs. The chain couples TRBV5-5 to TRBJ1-5, with 10 bases matching TRBD1. The CDR3 nucleotides read TGTGCCAGCAGCTCGATAGGGACAGGGGCTAGCAATCAGCCCCAGCATTTT. This gives the protein CASSSIGTGASNQPQHF.